This T cell receptor beta chain appears in the sequencing data of a study of cytomegalovirus exposure and HLA in healthy donors. Findings and limits, study-wide: It was reported in a later analysis that an Asian-associated ancestry cluster showed fewer N-insertions than the approximately 670-donor mean.

In regard to this clone: Its cognate antigen is unknown.

PCR involved 60 Vbeta and 13 Jbeta primers. Profiled with immunoSEQ multiplex PCR; TCRdb holds only in-frame clones, not every one. The repertoire consists of 250,000 to 300,000 clones, with nearly 95% occurring once and the leading ten covering about 1.5%. Trimming removed 1 base from V and 10 bases from J, with 7 bases in between. Per germline, CDR1 MNHNY and CDR2 SVGAGI (reference sequence). This CDR3 region has 11 residues. The TCR sequence derives from a girl aged 2 to 9 in good health and CMV-seronegative. This chain links TRBV6-6 with TRBJ1-2; D unclear. The sequenced sample consisted of PBMCs. The CDR3 spells CASSYLGNYTF. The CDR3 DNA is TGTGCCAGCAGTTACTTGGGCAACTACACCTTC.